This T cell receptor beta chain was captured by sequencing in a study of Graves' ophthalmopathy and Graves' hyperthyroidism. Looking at the study overall: Researchers obtained peripheral blood at initial diagnosis, before any treatment had begun.

Whole-study findings and limits: Blood repertoires reportedly contained most expanded thyroid clonotypes above 0.001 frequency.

CDR3 length equals 16 residues. Trimming stripped 0 bases from V and 7 bases from J, with 14 bases between. CDR1 is SGDLS, CDR2 YYNGEE, per germline. Ophthalmopathic donors had moderate-to-severe activity, CAS ≥3 and NOSPECS ≥4, with disease that had lasted under 3 months. Patients were left out if they had other autoimmune diseases, uncontrolled infections, pregnancy or lactation. In its sample, this clonotype was seen many times. Its specificity is not known. Beta-chain TCR CDR3 regions were amplified from RNA transcripts. In the first round, RT-PCR was carried out with HTBI primers, and a multiplex PCR formed the second round. TCRdb itself ran the multiplex PCR reads through MiXCR, one entry per CDR3 protein. The table includes around 40,000 distinct CDR3 sequences, 40% to 65% detected once.

V is TRBV9 and J is TRBJ1-6, with D maybe TRBD1 (6 bases). The sequenced sample consisted of peripheral blood. The clonotype was recovered from an adult man with Graves' ophthalmopathy. The CDR3 here is CASSVERGTSNSPLHF. CDR3 nucleotides: TGTGCCAGCAGCGTAGAGCGCGGGACATCAAATTCACCCCTCCACTTT.